The 26 T cell receptor beta chains below were found in one sample sequenced in a study of Ad26.COV2.S vaccination and SARS-CoV-2 variants. The repertoire was sequenced with immunoSEQ multiplex PCR; TCRdb's copy has only in-frame clones and lacks some. Counted here are under 600,000 clones, 80% to 90% occurring once; the ten biggest clones make up 1.7%. The sample's treatment: about 20 received Ad26.COV2.S at low or high dose, single or two shots; roughly five received placebo; per-sample allocation not given. Specimens were obtained on day 63 following the first vaccine or placebo injection. The specimen was peripheral blood, collected in a trial of Ad26.COV2.S vaccine versus placebo. The receptor source for this set is a person between 18 and 59 years old who received the Ad26.COV2.S COVID-19 vaccine or a placebo.

The chain recombines TRBV15 with TRBJ2-5, with D perhaps matching TRBD2 (6 bases). The germline V gene encodes CDR1 LNHNV and CDR2 YYDKDF (reference sequence). The CDR3 has 17 amino acids. The V end lost 4 bases, the J end lost 5 bases, and 23 bases lay between the germline ends. For the CDR3, the DNA is TGTGCCACCAGCAAGGGGTCTAGCGTCGGAGTCGTGGAGACCCAGTACTTC. Residues: CATSKGSSVGVVETQYF.

The genes are TRBV27 and TRBJ1-5; D gene unclear. The V gene lost 6 bases and the J gene lost 0 bases, with 6 bases spanning the gap. Germline V gene sequence: CDR1 MNHEY, CDR2 SMNVEV (reference sequence). This CDR3 has 13 residues. The CDR3 DNA follows: TGTGCCAGCAGCGGCCGTAGCAATCAGCCCCAGCATTTT. Amino acid sequence: CASSGRSNQPQHF.

In DNA, the CDR3 is TGTGCCAGCAGCACCGGGACAGGGACCTACGAGCAGTACTTC. Encoded protein: CASSTGTGTYEQYF. The gene calls are TRBV6-1 and TRBJ2-7; 9 bases line up with TRBD1. The germline V gene encodes CDR1 MNHNS and CDR2 SASEGT. V trimming: 6 bases; J trimming: 2 bases; junction bases outside the gene matches: 5. The CDR3 contains 14 residues.

CDR3 DNA: TGCAGCGTGGCTCTTTGGACTAGCGGAGCCTCCTCCTACAATGAGCAGTTCTTC. Protein product: CSVALWTSGASSYNEQFF. The rearrangement uses TRBV29-1 and TRBJ2-1, with 10 bases lining up with TRBD2. V trimming: 6 bases; J trimming: 0 bases; junction bases outside the gene matches: 14. The germline gives CDR1 SQVTM, CDR2 ANQGSEA. This CDR3 comprises 18 residues.

This clone appeared once. The CDR3 DNA reads TGTGCCAGCTCTCTCGACCTCCACAATGAGCAGTTCTTC. Its translation is CASSLDLHNEQFF. V and J are TRBV18 and TRBJ2-1; D is undetermined. CDR1 and CDR2 from the germline V gene are KGHSH and LQKENI. The CDR3 loop spans 13 amino acids. Deletions cut 6 bases from V and 5 bases from J, with 11 bases between.

A few counts support this clone. V is TRBV5-1 and J is TRBJ1-5; D gene unclear. The V gene's germline CDR1 is SGHRS and CDR2 YFSETQ. V was shortened by 4 bases and J by 2 bases, with 13 bases between the two germline ends. CDR3 size: 15 residues. The CDR3 nucleotides read TGCGCCAGCAGCCTTGGAGTGGCCGGCAATCAGCCCCAGCATTTT. Residues: CASSLGVAGNQPQHF.

V usage is TRBV11-3 and J usage is TRBJ2-1; maybe TRBD1 (6 bases). CDR1 is SGHNT and CDR2 is YENEEA in the germline V gene. V was trimmed by 6 bases and J by 10 bases, leaving 10 bases between them. This CDR3 has 11 residues. The CDR3: CASSSTGEQFF. The CDR3 DNA follows: TGTGCCAGCAGTTCCACAGGGGAGCAGTTCTTC.

This clone was observed a few times. The rearrangement uses TRBV5-4 and TRBJ1-5; D gene ambiguous. Trimming stripped 9 bases from V and 4 bases from J, with 14 bases between. The CDR3 covers 13 residues. The V gene's germline CDR1 is SGHNT and CDR2 YYREEE (reference sequence). In DNA, the CDR3 is TGTGCCATTTCCGGTGCCCCAAATCAGCCCCAGCATTTT. Translated: CAISGAPNQPQHF.

About this clone itself: The same CDR3 arises from other DNA sequences in this sample as well. The V and J genes are TRBV19 and TRBJ2-1; no firm D call. With 2 bases removed from V and 8 bases from J, the gap between germline ends came to 4 bases. The germline V gene has CDR1 LNHDA and CDR2 SQIVND (reference sequence). The CDR3 extends over 11 amino acids. Here the CDR3 reads CASSIYDEQFF. The CDR3 region has the DNA TGTGCCAGTAGTATATATGATGAGCAGTTCTTC.

This clone came up many times. This chain joins TRBV5-1 and TRBJ2-6, with 9 bases fitting TRBD1. The V and J ends lost 4 bases and 1 base, in that order; junction bases with no gene match: 9. The CDR3 covers 18 residues. Germline V lookup: CDR1 SGHRS, CDR2 YFSETQ. The CDR3 sequence: CASSPKTGGASGANVLTF. CDR3 DNA sequence: TGCGCCAGCAGCCCCAAGACAGGGGGTGCTTCTGGGGCCAACGTCCTGACTTTC.

DNA of the CDR3: TGTGCCAGCAGCTTATTTCAGGTTCAGCCCCAGCATTTT. Translated: CASSLFQVQPQHF. The chain links TRBV7-9 to TRBJ1-5; D unclear. The ends were cut back, 2 bases at V and 6 bases at J, with 8 bases in the middle. The germline V gene encodes CDR1 SEHNR and CDR2 FQNEAQ (reference sequence). The length of the CDR3 is 13 residues.

The DNA for the CDR3 is TGCGCCAGCAGCTTGGGGGGGAAACCTCTCTCTGGGGCCAACGTCCTGACTTTC. Translation: CASSLGGKPLSGANVLTF. The chain links TRBV5-1 to TRBJ2-6; possibly TRBD1 or TRBD2 for D (5 bases each). CDR1 SGHRS and CDR2 YFSETQ come from the germline V gene. V was trimmed by 0 bases and J by 0 bases, leaving 13 bases between them. This CDR3 is built from 18 residues.

The chain employs TRBV2 and TRBJ2-5, with D unresolved. V shed 7 bases and J shed 1 base, with 10 bases lying between them. Per germline, CDR1 SNHLY and CDR2 FYNNEI. The CDR3 consists of 13 residues. The CDR3 reads CASTPLAQETQYF. CDR3 coding DNA: TGTGCCAGCACCCCCTTAGCCCAAGAGACCCAGTACTTC.

The chain joins TRBV7-2 to TRBJ1-2; TRBD1 matches at 9 bases. V lost 5 bases, J lost 5 bases, and 9 bases stayed unmatched. Germline CDR1 is SGHTA and CDR2 is FQGNSA. The CDR3 has 15 amino acids. CDR3 DNA sequence: TGTGCCAGCAGCCCCTCGGGACAGGGAGGTTATGGCTACACCTTC. This encodes CASSPSGQGGYGYTF.

The rearrangement links TRBV2 to TRBJ1-2; D call uncertain. Germline V gene sequence: CDR1 SNHLY, CDR2 FYNNEI. The CDR3 is made up of 10 amino acids. V was cut by 8 bases and J by 5 bases, with 6 bases left in between. The CDR3, as DNA: TGTGCCAGCGTGTCTTATGGCTACACCTTC. Residues: CASVSYGYTF.

J is TRBJ2-2 and V is TRBV24-1; TRBD1 matches 7 bases. The CDR3 is made up of 13 amino acids. The J segment lost 6 bases and the V segment lost 8 bases, leaving 5 bases of the junction unmatched. Looked up from germline, CDR1 is KGHDR and CDR2 is SFDVKD. CDR3 loop: CATKQGRAGELFF. In nucleotides, the CDR3 is TGTGCCACCAAACAGGGGCGGGCCGGGGAGCTGTTTTTT.

The chain carries TRBV2 and TRBJ1-6, with D possibly TRBD1 on 6 matching bases. There are 15 residues in the CDR3. Trimming took 11 bases from V and 0 from J, leaving 14 bases between them. Germline V CDR1 and CDR2: SNHLY, FYNNEI. The CDR3 region is CAGGAESSYNSPLHF. As DNA, the CDR3 is TGTGCCGGGGGGGCAGAGAGCTCCTATAATTCACCCCTCCACTTT.

The chain has TRBV7-8 and TRBJ1-5, with 10 bases aligning to TRBD1. This CDR3 comprises 16 residues. V lost 5 bases, J lost 3 bases, and 7 bases stayed unmatched. The germline CDR1 and CDR2 sequences are SGHVS and FQNEAQ. The CDR3 loop is CASSPGQGPFNQPQHF. Here the CDR3 DNA reads TGTGCCAGCAGCCCGGGACAGGGGCCTTTCAATCAGCCCCAGCATTTT. The complete variable domain, with remaining parts taken from reference TRBV7-8 and TRBJ1-5, reads GAGVSQSPRYKVAKRGQDVALRCDPISGHVSLFWYQQALGQGPEFLTYFQNEAQLDKSGLPSDRFFAERPEGSVSTLKIQRTQQEDSAVYLCASSPGQGPFNQPQHFGDGTRLSIL.

The J gene is TRBJ2-1, the V gene TRBV5-5; D remains unclear. CDR1 is SGHKS and CDR2 is YYEKEE in the germline V gene (reference sequence). V gave up 3 bases and J gave up 6 bases, with 4 bases separating them. This CDR3 spans 11 amino acids. The CDR3 spells CASSSSNEQFF. DNA of the CDR3: TGTGCCAGCAGCTCGAGCAATGAGCAGTTCTTC.

The chain couples TRBV7-2 to TRBJ2-1; TRBD2 matches at 10 bases. CDR1 and CDR2 from the germline V gene are SGHTA and FQGNSA. The CDR3 totals 15 residues. V dropped 5 bases and J dropped 3; count of bases not matched to a gene: 4. The CDR3 spells CASSAGLAVYNEQFF. The CDR3, as DNA: TGTGCCAGCAGCGCAGGACTAGCGGTCTACAATGAGCAGTTCTTC.

This clone appeared a single time. This rearrangement joins TRBV2 to TRBJ2-1, with D possibly being TRBD1 or TRBD2 (6 bases each). V lost 10 bases and J lost 2, with 12 bases in between. This CDR3 region has 13 residues. Germline CDR1 is SNHLY and CDR2 is FYNNEI. The CDR3 nucleotides are TGTGCCACCAAGGGGGGCACCTACAATGAGCAGTTCTTC. Translated, it gives CATKGGTYNEQFF.

The chain carries TRBV5-1 and TRBJ1-5; 9 bases align to TRBD1. This CDR3 is built from 14 residues. J lost 6 bases, V lost 3 bases, and 4 bases had no gene match. Germline CDR1 is SGHRS and CDR2 is YFSETQ. This CDR3 is CASSWTGDSQPQHF. Written as DNA, the CDR3 is TGCGCCAGCAGCTGGACAGGGGATAGTCAGCCCCAGCATTTT.

The rearrangement uses TRBV2 and TRBJ1-2; D is ambiguous. Trimming cost V 3 bases and J 4 bases, with 6 bases left between them. Germline values: CDR1 SNHLY, CDR2 FYNNEI. This CDR3 is built from 12 residues. The CDR3 here is CASSEKFYGYTF. The CDR3 nucleotides are TGTGCCAGCAGTGAGAAATTCTATGGCTACACCTTC.

This clone was observed once. V usage is TRBV27 and J usage is TRBJ2-1; possible D gene TRBD2, 5 bases. The CDR3 spans 14 residues. V shed 6 bases and J shed 0 bases, with 9 bases lying between them. CDR1 MNHEY and CDR2 SMNVEV come from the germline V gene (reference sequence). The CDR3: CASRLGSSYNEQFF. DNA of the CDR3: TGTGCCAGCAGGCTGGGGAGCTCCTACAATGAGCAGTTCTTC.

This clone was observed a single time. The rearrangement uses TRBV29-1 and TRBJ2-1; weak D call: TRBD1 (5 bases). The V gene's germline CDR1 is SQVTM and CDR2 ANQGSEA. Trimming left V 8 bases short and J 8 bases short, with 13 bases between. This CDR3 contains 11 residues. The CDR3 is CSFTGVDEQFF. The CDR3 bases are TGCAGCTTTACAGGTGTCGATGAGCAGTTCTTC.

The chain is built from TRBV7-9 and TRBJ2-3; 7 bases match TRBD2. The CDR3 is made up of 15 amino acids. Germline trimming cut 3 bases from V and 3 bases from J; bases unmatched to any gene: 6. Germline V gene lookup returns CDR1 SEHNR and CDR2 FQNEAQ (reference sequence). CDR3 in DNA: TGTGCCAGCAGCTTCGAGGGAGGGCCGACAGATACGCAGTATTTT. This encodes CASSFEGGPTDTQYF.